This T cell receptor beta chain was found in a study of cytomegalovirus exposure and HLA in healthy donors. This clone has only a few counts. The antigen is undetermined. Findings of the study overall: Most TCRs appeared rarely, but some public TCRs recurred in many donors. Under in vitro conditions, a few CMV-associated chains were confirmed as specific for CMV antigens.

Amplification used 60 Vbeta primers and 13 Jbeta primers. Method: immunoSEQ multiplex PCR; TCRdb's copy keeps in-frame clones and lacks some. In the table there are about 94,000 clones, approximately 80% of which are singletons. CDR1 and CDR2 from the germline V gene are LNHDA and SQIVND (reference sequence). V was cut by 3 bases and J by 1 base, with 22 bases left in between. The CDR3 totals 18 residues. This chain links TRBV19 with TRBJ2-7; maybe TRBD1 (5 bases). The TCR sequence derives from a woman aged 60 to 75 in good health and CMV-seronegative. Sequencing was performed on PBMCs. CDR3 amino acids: CASSISPTDPRTSYEQYF. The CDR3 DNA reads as TGTGCCAGTAGTATCTCCCCAACCGATCCCCGGACATCCTACGAGCAGTACTTC.